In its sample, the clone carrying this T cell receptor (beta chain) was seen many times. RNA was extracted and reverse transcribed into cDNA as the sequencing template. Clones were read by immunoSEQ multiplex PCR, and TCRdb kept only the in-frame ones, dropping some. Among over 110,000 clones listed, 45% to 60% were seen once. Germline V gene data show CDR1 as LNHDA and CDR2 as SQIVND (reference sequence). V dropped 6 bases and J dropped 1 base, with 12 bases sitting between them. CDR3 length: 14 amino acids. The sample belongs to a study of CD8+ T cells in alopecia areata. Study summary: The study gave treated patients oral tofacitinib at 5 to 10 mg twice daily.

Samples from alopecia areata patients were lesional scalp punch biopsies and peripheral blood. The specimen was CD4+ T cells sorted from blood, collected at week 0. This TCR came from a human donor with alopecia areata. The rearrangement joins TRBV19 to TRBJ2-5; D might be TRBD2 (6 bases). The CDR3 nucleotides read TGTGCCAGTAGGACACCGGGAGTCCAAGAGACCCAGTACTTC. Its translation: CASRTPGVQETQYF.